Described below is a single T cell receptor beta chain sequence and its context. Its antigen remains unidentified. Trimming removed 2 bases from V and 3 bases from J; junction bases left unmatched: 7. The germline V gene encodes CDR1 MGHRA and CDR2 YSYEKL. The CDR3 spans 16 residues. Each of the donors was a healthy adult who was HIV-negative and had not had a recent acute infection or vaccination. This sample is drawn from a study of shared clonotypes between healthy human individuals. Whole-study results and caveats: Only blood was sampled; tissue repertoires likely differ.

Each unsorted PBMC replicate got 300 ng genomic DNA, some 30,000 genomes. As processed by the authors: ImmunoSEQ only sent back junction sequences with no quality scores, so filtering was done differently. Only in-frame clones appear in the TCRdb table, and some are missing; sequencing was by immunoSEQ multiplex PCR. Clone size and V and J calls were adopted from that table, with D and trimming inferred from the DNA. The profile shows over 400,000 clones, more than 75% of them singletons. The sequenced sample was PBMCs. The TCR comes from a woman aged 40 to 50 in good health. Some clones in this sample may be carry-over from other donors' samples. This rearrangement joins TRBV4-1 to TRBJ2-7; 10 nucleotides align to TRBD1. The CDR3 region has the DNA TGCGCCAGCAGCCAACCGGGACAGGGGCCCAACTACGAGCAGTACTTC. Amino acids: CASSQPGQGPNYEQYF.